This TCR beta chain stems from a study of CD8+CD57+ T cells in acquired aplastic anemia. The study's findings and limits: Patients and controls had in common 25 to 35 CD8+ CDR3 sequences. Significant differences in CD8+ Simpson's diversity were not observed between patients and controls.

Profiling of TCR beta VDJ combinations and CDR3 sequences used genomic DNA as template. TCRdb recomputed calls from the reads with MiXCR, one row per CDR3 protein. Of hundreds of thousands of distinct CDR3 sequences listed, approximately 57% are singletons. The CDR3 runs 14 residues. From germline, CDR1 is DFQATT and CDR2 SNEGSKA (reference sequence). V dropped 0 bases and J dropped 4 bases, with 11 bases sitting between them. A note on this clonotype: Its antigen is currently unknown.

This chain uses TRBV20-1 with TRBJ2-3; no firm D call. The sample was sorted CD4+, CD8+, or CD8+CD57+ T cells (not recorded which) from PBMCs. This receptor was taken from a human donor with severe aplastic anemia or a healthy control (not recorded which). In DNA form, the CDR3 reads TGCAGTGCTAGAGACAGTCGTACCTCAGATACGCAGTATTTT. Translating gives CSARDSRTSDTQYF.